This T cell receptor (beta chain) was documented in a study of beta chain features in type 1 diabetes. Overall study context: Healthy donors, compared against patients, showed similar age, gender and cell yields. Examination covered approximately 100 million sorted cells spanning all samples.

This clone has just one count. Its cognate antigen is unknown. Germline loops: CDR1 SGDLS, CDR2 YYNGEE. The CDR3 spans 19 residues. With 4 bases clipped from V and 6 bases from J, the junction kept 18 bases outside the gene matches. Study-level findings and limits: Among patients, naive, central memory and Treg TCRB repertoires appeared more similar than among healthy donors. All four CD4+ subsets from Type 1 diabetes patients carried moderately but significantly shorter TCRB CDR3s.

The entirety of the isolated RNA underwent reverse transcription, so expressed TCRB transcripts were sequenced. This table comes from immunoSEQ multiplex PCR, and its TCRdb copy is limited to in-frame clones, with some not included. The sample lists about 340,000 clones; roughly 12% were seen once. Sequenced material: naive CD4+ T cells from blood. V gene TRBV9 combines with J gene TRBJ2-4, with 11 bases fitting TRBD2. The clonotype comes from a woman between 18 and 29 years old with type 1 diabetes. The CDR3 DNA follows: TGTGCCAGCAGCCCACGGTGGGTAGCGGGAGGGCCCGGTGGAAACATTCAGTACTTC. The encoded protein is CASSPRWVAGGPGGNIQYF.